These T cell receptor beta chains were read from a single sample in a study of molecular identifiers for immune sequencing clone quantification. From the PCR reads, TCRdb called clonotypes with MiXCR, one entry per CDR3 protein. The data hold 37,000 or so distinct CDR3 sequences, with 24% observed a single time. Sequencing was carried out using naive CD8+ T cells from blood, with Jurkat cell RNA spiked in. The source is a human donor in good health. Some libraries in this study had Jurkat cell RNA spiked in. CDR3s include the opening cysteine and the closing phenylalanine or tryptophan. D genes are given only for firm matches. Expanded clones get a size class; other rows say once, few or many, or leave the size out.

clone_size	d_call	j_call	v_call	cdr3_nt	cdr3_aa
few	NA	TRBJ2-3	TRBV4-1	TGCGCCAGCAGCCAAGAGAGGGGACTGGCAGATACGCAGTATTTT	CASSQERGLADTQYF
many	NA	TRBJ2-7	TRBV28	TGTGCCAGCAGTACCCTGGGTATAGGCCTGAGCTCCTACGAGCAGTACTTC	CASSTLGIGLSSYEQYF
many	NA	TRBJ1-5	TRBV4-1	TGCGCCAGCAGCCAATACCCAGGGGCTATCAATCAGCCCCAGCATTTT	CASSQYPGAINQPQHF
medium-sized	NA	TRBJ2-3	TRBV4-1	TGCGCCAGCAGCCAAGATGTGGATCCCACAGATACGCAGTATTTT	CASSQDVDPTDTQYF
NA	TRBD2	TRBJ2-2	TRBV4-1	TGCGCCAGCAGCCAAAATCCTATGAATCCTGGGACTAGCGGGAGTACCGGGGAGCTGCTTTTT	CASSQNPMNPGTSGSTGELLF
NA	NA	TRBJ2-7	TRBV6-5	TGTGCCGGCAGCTATAGCGGTTTGAGGGACGAGCAGTACTTC	CAGSYSGLRDEQYF
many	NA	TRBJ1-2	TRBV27	TGTGCCAGCAGTTTAGGGGCAGGGGACTATGGCTACACCTTC	CASSLGAGDYGYTF
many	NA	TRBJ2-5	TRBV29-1	TGCAGCGTTGAAGATCGTACCCCCTCTAAGACCCAGTACTTC	CSVEDRTPSKTQYF
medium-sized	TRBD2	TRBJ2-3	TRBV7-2	TGTGCCAGCAGCTCCATTTCTAGCGGGGGTTCAGATACGCAGTATTTT	CASSSISSGGSDTQYF
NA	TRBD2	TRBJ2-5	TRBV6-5	TGTGCCAGCAGCGCAACTAGCGGGAGTGAGACCCTGTACTTC	CASSATSGSETLYF
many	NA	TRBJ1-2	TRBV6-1	TGTGCCAGCAGTGAAAACCAGATAGCTAACTATGGCTACACCTTC	CASSENQIANYGYTF
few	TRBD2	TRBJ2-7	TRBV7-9	TGTGCCAGCAGCTTAGGAGCGAGCGGGAGCTCCTACGAGCAGTACTTC	CASSLGASGSSYEQYF
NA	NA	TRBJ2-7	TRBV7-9	TGTGCCAGCAGACCCGACGGCTACGAGCAGTACTTC	CASRPDGYEQYF
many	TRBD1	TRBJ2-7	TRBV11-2	TGTGCCAGCAGCTTTGGGACAGGGACCTACGAGCAGTACTTC	CASSFGTGTYEQYF
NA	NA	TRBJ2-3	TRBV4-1	TGCGCCAGCAGCCAAGTTGGCGGAGTAGATACGCAGTATTTT	CASSQVGGVDTQYF
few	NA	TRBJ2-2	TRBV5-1	TGCGCCAGCAGCTTGGCCAGGGCGAACACCGGGGAGCTGTTTTTT	CASSLARANTGELFF
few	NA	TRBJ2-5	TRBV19	TGTGCCAGTAGGACTAGTATTGGGGAGACCCAGTACTTC	CASRTSIGETQYF
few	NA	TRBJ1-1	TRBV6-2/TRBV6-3	TGTGCCAGCACCACCGCGAGGGGAGGTGCAGCGAACACTGAAGCTTTCTTT	CASTTARGGAANTEAFF
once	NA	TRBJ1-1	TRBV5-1	TGCGCCAGCAGCCGAACGAAAAGGGGAGGGACTGAAGCGTCCTTT	CASSRTKRGGTEASF
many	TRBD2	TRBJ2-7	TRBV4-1	TGCGCCAGCAGTCCACAGCGGGACTACGAGCAGTACTTC	CASSPQRDYEQYF
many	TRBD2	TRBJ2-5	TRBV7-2	TGTGCCAGCAGCTTAGGACTAGCGGGGGTAGAGACCCAGTACTTC	CASSLGLAGVETQYF
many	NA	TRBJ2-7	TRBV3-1	TGTGCCAGCAGCCAAGATGGATCCCCGGCCCACGAGCAGTACTTC	CASSQDGSPAHEQYF
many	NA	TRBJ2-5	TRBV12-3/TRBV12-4	TGTGCCAGCAGTAACTCGGGGGCCGAAGAGACCCAGTACTTC	CASSNSGAEETQYF
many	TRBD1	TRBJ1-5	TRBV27	TGTGCCAGCGGGGACAGGGGCGCGCAGCCCCAGCATTTT	CASGDRGAQPQHF
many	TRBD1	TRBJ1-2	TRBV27	TGTGCCAGCAGTCCAGGGGGGAGATATGGCTACACCTTC	CASSPGGRYGYTF
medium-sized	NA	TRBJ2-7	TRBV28	TGTGCCAGCAGTGAGCTTGGGGGGAACGAGCAGTACTTC	CASSELGGNEQYF
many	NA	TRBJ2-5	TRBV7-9	TGTGCCAGTTCACGGGACCAAGAGACCCAGTACTTC	CASSRDQETQYF
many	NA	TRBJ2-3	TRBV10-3	TGTGCCATCAGTGAGTCGACCTTCGTAGGAGATACGCAGTATTTT	CAISESTFVGDTQYF
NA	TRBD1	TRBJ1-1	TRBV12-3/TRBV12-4	TGTGCCAGCAGTCCAACACAGGGGGTAACAACTGAAGCTTTCTTT	CASSPTQGVTTEAFF
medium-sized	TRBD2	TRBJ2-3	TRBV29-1	TGCAGCGTTGCCAGCGGGAGGGCCTCAGATACGCAGTATTTT	CSVASGRASDTQYF
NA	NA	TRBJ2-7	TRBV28	TGTGCCAGCAGTTTAGGGCCTGCGGGGAGCTGCGAGCAGTACTTC	CASSLGPAGSCEQYF
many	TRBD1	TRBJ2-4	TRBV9	TGTGCCAGCAGCGACTCAGACAGGGCAAAAAACATTCAGTACTTC	CASSDSDRAKNIQYF
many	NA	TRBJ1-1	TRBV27	TGTGCCAGCCGGGGACGGGGGCCGGCGCTGAACACTGAAGCTTTCTTT	CASRGRGPALNTEAFF
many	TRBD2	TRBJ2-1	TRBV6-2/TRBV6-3	TGTGCCAGCAGTTACAGCGGGAGCTCCTACAATGAGCAGTTCTTC	CASSYSGSSYNEQFF
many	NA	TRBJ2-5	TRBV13	TGTGCCAGCAGCTTAGGCCCGCGGAGCCAAGAGACCCAGTACTTC	CASSLGPRSQETQYF
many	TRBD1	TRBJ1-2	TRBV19	TGTGCCACCGCGGACCGGGACAGGGGGCAAATTGGTGGCTACACCTTC	CATADRDRGQIGGYTF
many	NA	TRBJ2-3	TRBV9	TGTGCCAGCACTTTCGGGGGCCCCGCAGATACGCAGTATTTT	CASTFGGPADTQYF
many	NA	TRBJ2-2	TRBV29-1	TGCAGCGTCCTGGCGGAGGGGGCCGGGGAGCTGTTTTTT	CSVLAEGAGELFF
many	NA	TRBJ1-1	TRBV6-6	TGTGCCAGCAGTTACCCGGCCGCCGAAGGACACGCGAACACTGAAGCTTTCTTT	CASSYPAAEGHANTEAFF
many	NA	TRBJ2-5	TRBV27	TGTGCCAGCAGTTTTTCGGACAGAGAGACCCAGTACTTC	CASSFSDRETQYF
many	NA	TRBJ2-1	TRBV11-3	TGTGCCAGCAGCTTAGGTCTAGCCGGGTACAATGAGCAGTTCTTC	CASSLGLAGYNEQFF
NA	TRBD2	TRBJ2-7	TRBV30	TGTGCCTGGAGCTTTAGCGGGAGGTCCGAGCAGTACTTC	CAWSFSGRSEQYF
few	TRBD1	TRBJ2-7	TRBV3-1	TGTGCCAGCAGCCCTACCGGGACAGGCATCTACGAGCAGTACTTC	CASSPTGTGIYEQYF
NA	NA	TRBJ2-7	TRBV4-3	TGCGCCCGCCGCCCAGGATCCCGGCCAGTCTACGCGCAGTACTTC	CARRPGSRPVYAQYF
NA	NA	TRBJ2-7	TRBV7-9	TGTGCCAGCAGCTCAGGGGGGACCTACGAGCAGTACTTC	CASSSGGTYEQYF
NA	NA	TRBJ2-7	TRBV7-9	TGTGCCGGCAGCTTAACAGAGTCGAACTACGAGCAGTACTTC	CAGSLTESNYEQYF
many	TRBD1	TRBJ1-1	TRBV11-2	TGTGCCAGCAGCCGGACAGGAGAAAACACTGAAGCTTTCTTT	CASSRTGENTEAFF
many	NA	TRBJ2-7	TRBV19	TGTGCCAGTAGTATAGACCGGGACCATTCCTACGAGCAGTACTTC	CASSIDRDHSYEQYF
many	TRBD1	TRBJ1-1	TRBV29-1	TGCAGCGCTCCGGACAGGGGGCGCACTGAAGCTTTCTTT	CSAPDRGRTEAFF
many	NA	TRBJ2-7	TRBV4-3	TGCGCCAGCAGCCAAGACGGAGGTGGCTACGAGCAGTACTTC	CASSQDGGGYEQYF
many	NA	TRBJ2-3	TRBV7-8	TGTGCCAGCAGCTTCACGGGGAGCACAGATACGCAGTATTTT	CASSFTGSTDTQYF
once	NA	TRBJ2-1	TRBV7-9	TGTGCCAGCAGCGCTTTACTCTCCTACAATGAGCGGTTCTTC	CASSALLSYNERFF
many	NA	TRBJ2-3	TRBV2	TGTGCCAGCAGTGAGGGGTGGGGGCAACACACAGATACGCAGTATTTT	CASSEGWGQHTDTQYF
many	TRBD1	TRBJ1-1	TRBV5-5	TGTGCCAGCAGCCCGCTCGGGGGACAGAGAATGAACACTGAAGCTTTCTTT	CASSPLGGQRMNTEAFF
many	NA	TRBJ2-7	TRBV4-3	TGCGCCAGCAGCCAAGATTCCGGACAGAAGAGCTACGAGCAGTACTTC	CASSQDSGQKSYEQYF
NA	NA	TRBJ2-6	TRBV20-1	TGCAGTGCTAGAGACAGGGGATCTGGGGCCAACGTCCTGACTTTC	CSARDRGSGANVLTF
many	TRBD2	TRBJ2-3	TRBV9	TGTGCCAGCAGCGTAGTAAGCGGGGGGGCCGAGGGAGATACGCAGTATTTT	CASSVVSGGAEGDTQYF